Presented here are 19 T cell receptor beta chains from one specimen sequenced in a study of tumor-infiltrating lymphocytes in primary liver carcinoma. It was from roughly 20-30 mg of unsorted bulk tissue that RNA and DNA were co-extracted. Reverse transcription of roughly 480 ng total RNA with a constant-region primer produced TCR beta cDNA. Libraries of TCR beta came from three nested multiplex PCR rounds with slightly modified ARM-PCR. Running 9 to 11 cycles apiece, the first two PCR rounds relied on TRBV1-TRBV30 forward primers together with a C-beta reverse primer. TCRdb itself ran the multiplex PCR reads through MiXCR, one entry per CDR3 protein. The data show tens of thousands of distinct CDR3 sequences, roughly 80% seen once. Sequenced input: tumor-adjacent normal liver tissue. The receptors stem from a woman aged 30 to 39 with primary liver carcinoma and hepatitis B virus infection.

This clonotype was recorded only once. A junction boundary mismatches the germline segment, possibly from a read error. The CDR3 protein is CASSPWTEGLF. CDR3 coding DNA: TGTGCCAGCAGCCCCTGGACTGAAGGTCTCTTT. J is TRBJ1-1 and V is TRBV11-2; D not certain. This CDR3 has 11 amino acids. Germline CDR1 is SGHAT and CDR2 is FQNNGV. Looking up the rest from reference TRBV11-2 and TRBJ1-1 gives the full variable domain: EAGVAQSPRYKIIEKRQSVAFWCNPISGHATLYWYQQILGQGPKLLIQFQNNGVVDDSQLPKDRFSAERLKGVDSTLKIQPAKLEDSAVYLCASSPWTEGLFGQGTRLTVV.

On this clonotype: One end of the junction is discordant with germline, which a read error may explain. The chain employs TRBV5-1 and TRBJ1-5; D is undetermined. CDR1 SGHRS and CDR2 YFSETQ come from the germline V gene. The CDR3 is made up of 13 amino acids. The CDR3 DNA follows: TGCGCCCGCAGCTTGGATAGAAATCAGCCACAGCATTTT. Its translation: CARSLDRNQPQHF.

The rearrangement links TRBV6-6 to TRBJ2-7; TRBD1 or TRBD2 may be the D gene (5 bases each). The CDR3 sequence is 16 residues long. The V gene's germline CDR1 is MNHNY and CDR2 SVGAGI (reference sequence). CDR3: CANSSTGTAVNYEQYF. CDR3 nucleotide sequence: TGTGCTAACAGTAGCACCGGGACCGCGGTCAACTACGAGCAGTACTTC.

Of note for this clonotype: Without the conserved terminal phenylalanine or tryptophan, this CDR3 likely stems from a read error. J is TRBJ2-1 and V is TRBV4-3; D not resolved. The CDR3 length is 13 residues. CDR1 LGHNA and CDR2 YSLEER come from the germline V gene. Written as DNA, the CDR3 is TGCGCCAGCAGCCAAGATGCCTACGATGAGCAGTTCTCC. Translating gives CASSQDAYDEQFS.

On this clonotype: The germline gene is not matched at one end of the junction; a read error may be the cause. The V call is TRBV5-1, the J call TRBJ2-7, with 9 positions matching TRBD1. CDR1 and CDR2 from the germline V gene are SGHRS and YFSETQ. The CDR3 is 13 residues long. In DNA form, the CDR3 reads TGCGCGAGCAGCTGGGACAGGGCCTACGAGCAGTACTTC. Translated: CASSWDRAYEQYF.

The table lists this clonotype with many counts. This chain joins TRBV7-9 and TRBJ2-7, with D perhaps matching TRBD1 (6 bases). V gave up 5 bases and J gave up 0 bases, with 14 bases separating them. Per the germline V gene, CDR1 is SEHNR and CDR2 is FQNEAQ (reference sequence). The CDR3 loop spans 15 amino acids. CDR3: CASSPWTAISYEQYF. The DNA for the CDR3 is TGTGCCAGCAGCCCCTGGACAGCGATCTCCTACGAGCAGTACTTC.

This clonotype was recorded at least ten times. CDR3 coding DNA: TGTGCCAGCAGCTCCCAAGGGGAATGGTGGGGCACTGAAGCTTTCTTT. Protein sequence: CASSSQGEWWGTEAFF. The chain links TRBV13 to TRBJ1-1, with a tentative D call TRBD1 (5 bases). This CDR3 is 16 amino acids long. Per the germline V gene, CDR1 is PRHDT and CDR2 is FYEKMQ (reference sequence). Trimming pared 4 bases from V and 4 bases from J, leaving 19 bases between.

This clonotype showed up many times. The rearrangement links TRBV6-5 to TRBJ2-7; either TRBD1 or TRBD2 may fit D (5 bases each). Germline CDR1 and CDR2: MNHEY and SVGAGI. This CDR3 has 14 amino acids. V shed 5 bases and J shed 5 bases, with 16 bases lying between them. DNA for the CDR3: TGTGCCAGCAGTGTCGGGACCTACCTGCACGAGCAGTACTTC. The encoded protein is CASSVGTYLHEQYF.

With regard to this clonotype: The conserved closing phenylalanine or tryptophan is absent in this CDR3, likely reflecting a read error. This chain links TRBV7-9 with TRBJ2-3, with TRBD2 matching 7 bases. The ends lost 4 bases at V and 2 bases at J; junction bases unmatched: 9. The length of the CDR3 is 16 residues. Per the germline V gene, CDR1 is SEHNR and CDR2 is FQNEAQ (reference sequence). The CDR3 is CASSSQREAVTDTQYL. In DNA form, the CDR3 reads TGTGCCAGCAGCTCCCAACGGGAGGCTGTCACAGATACGCAGTATCTT.

With regard to this clonotype: At one end the junction does not follow the germline gene, possibly because of a read error. This chain joins TRBV7-9 and TRBJ2-7, with 7 bases matching TRBD2. The CDR3 is 14 residues long. Germline loops: CDR1 SEHNR, CDR2 FQNEAQ (reference sequence). CDR3 coding DNA: TGTGCCAGCAGATCGGGAGGCCTCTCCTACGAGAAGTCCTTC. Translated, it gives CASRSGGLSYEKSF.

Sample share makes this clonotype large. This rearrangement joins TRBV11-2 to TRBJ1-2; 8 bases agree with TRBD1. Germline V gives CDR1 SGHAT, CDR2 FQNNGV. Unmatched junction bases numbered 8, after V lost 5 bases and J lost 3 bases. The length of the CDR3 is 15 residues. CDR3 DNA sequence: TGTGCCAGCAGCCGCAGGGGGCGCGGGGACTATGGCTACACCTTC. Its translation: CASSRRGRGDYGYTF. The complete variable domain, with remaining parts taken from reference TRBV11-2 and TRBJ1-2, reads EAGVAQSPRYKIIEKRQSVAFWCNPISGHATLYWYQQILGQGPKLLIQFQNNGVVDDSQLPKDRFSAERLKGVDSTLKIQPAKLEDSAVYLCASSRRGRGDYGYTFGSGTRLTVV.

As to this clonotype: The junction departs from the called germline gene at one end, perhaps through a read error. The chain recombines TRBV13 with TRBJ1-4; D might be TRBD1 (5 bases). The CDR3 loop spans 14 amino acids. From germline, CDR1 is PRHDT and CDR2 FYEKMQ (reference sequence). CDR3 amino acids: CARSFGRGDEKLFF. The CDR3 region has the DNA TGTGCCAGAAGCTTTGGACGAGGGGATGAAAAACTGTTTTTT.

Comments on this clonotype: In this CDR3 the conserved last residue, phenylalanine or tryptophan, is missing, so a read error is likely. The chain carries TRBV29-1 and TRBJ2-5; 8 bases map to TRBD1. The germline gives CDR1 SQVTM, CDR2 ANQGSEA. The CDR3 length is 13 residues. For the CDR3, the DNA is TGCACCGTCGTCAGTTGGACAGGGGAGACCCAGTACATC. Protein sequence: CTVVSWTGETQYI.

V gene TRBV6-6 combines with J gene TRBJ1-1; the D gene is possibly TRBD1 (5 bases). Germline V gene sequence: CDR1 MNHNY, CDR2 SVGAGI (reference sequence). Trimming removed 2 bases at V and 3 bases at J, with 19 bases between. The CDR3 spans 17 residues. CDR3 protein: CASSYPIRDGEDTEAFF. CDR3 nucleotides: TGTGCCAGCAGTTACCCGATACGGGACGGGGAGGACACTGAAGCTTTCTTT.

Worth noting for this clonotype: Given the absence of the conserved phenylalanine or tryptophan at the CDR3 end, a read error is likely. V gene TRBV4-3 combines with J gene TRBJ2-2; D gene uncertain. V was cut by 3 bases and J by 6 bases, with 11 bases left in between. Germline V gene lookup returns CDR1 LGHNA and CDR2 YSLEER. The CDR3 contains 14 residues. The CDR3 bases are TGCGCCAGCAGCCATACCATCACGGCCGGGGAGCTGTTTTCT. Translated: CASSHTITAGELFS.

This clonotype has a single count. The genes are TRBV13 and TRBJ2-3; D is ambiguous. Germline CDR1 and CDR2: PRHDT and FYEKMQ (reference sequence). Trimming took 3 bases from V and 13 from J, leaving 17 bases between them. The CDR3 has 13 amino acids. CDR3 region: CASSLGLTDMEYF. CDR3 bases: TGTGCCAGCAGCTTGGGTTTAACAGATATGGAGTATTTT.

Notes on this clonotype: No conserved phenylalanine or tryptophan is present at the end of the CDR3, so a read error is the likely explanation. The chain has TRBV25-1 and TRBJ2-2; the match to TRBD2 covers 8 bases. The CDR3 totals 15 residues. From germline, CDR1 is MGHDK and CDR2 SYGVNS. The CDR3 DNA follows: TGTGCCGGCAGTGAATCCGGGAGGGACACCGGGGAGCTGTTTTAT. Its translation: CAGSESGRDTGELFY.

As regards this clonotype: It is unclear where the CDR3 begins or ends on the DNA, so no DNA is shown, and the CDR3 is as TCRdb lists it. The chain combines TRBV11-3 with TRBJ2-3; the table names TRBD1, a call not compared with the DNA. Germline CDR1 is SGHNT and CDR2 is YENEEA. The CDR3 spans 19 amino acids, including both terminal residues. The CDR3 region is CASSLGFGVGAGGTDTPYF.

With respect to this clonotype: A much larger clone differs from this one at a single base, so this may be a read error. The rearrangement links TRBV7-9 to TRBJ1-3; no firm D call. This CDR3 spans 14 amino acids. The germline CDR1 and CDR2 sequences are SEHNR and FQNEAQ (reference sequence). The CDR3 protein is CANSLTSSGNTIYF. DNA of the CDR3: TGTGCCAACAGCTTAACCTCCTCTGGAAACACCATATATTTT.